The T cell receptor (beta chain) under discussion was sequenced for a study of PD-L1 blockade in urothelial cancer. For the study at large: From 0 to 3 prior chemotherapy regimens had been given to the patients. Samples of blood were analyzed 3 weeks (second dose) and 6 weeks after treatment start.

Specified time point: peripheral blood 6 weeks after treatment start. The templates were synthetic TCR analogs, and they were spiked into each PCR. Using immunoSEQ multiplex PCR, the repertoire was profiled, and TCRdb retains in-frame clones only, with some absent. The sample carries some 51,000 clones, around 89% recorded once. This clonotype originated in a man in his sixties with urothelial cancer. Material: PBMCs, obtained around atezolizumab (anti-PD-L1) treatment.

The CDR3 loop is CASSEYRAGGSGGYTF. CDR3 DNA: TGTGCCAGCAGTGAATATCGAGCAGGGGGCTCTGGAGGCTACACCTTC. This chain joins TRBV25-1 and TRBJ1-2; TRBD1 matches 8 bases. The germline CDR1 and CDR2 sequences are MGHDK and SYGVNS. V lost 0 bases to trimming and J lost 8 bases; unmatched junction nucleotides: 11. This CDR3 contains 16 residues.